The 20 T cell receptor beta chains below come from one sample, sequenced in a study of blood T cells in healthy people across ages. With a J-beta primer mix and a sample-barcoded 5' primer, a second PCR ran 7 to 11 cycles. TCRdb reprocessed the 5' RACE reads via MiXCR and lists one record per CDR3 protein. The data contain around 1,500,000 distinct CDR3 sequences, 35% to 45% of them singletons. Sequencing was done on a sample of blood. These receptors came from a woman under 30 in good health.

The genes are TRBV2 and TRBJ2-2; the D gene is possibly TRBD2 (6 bases). The germline V and J ends were trimmed by 6 bases and 8 bases, with 16 bases remaining between them. This CDR3 is 14 amino acids long. Germline CDR1 SNHLY, CDR2 FYNNEI. CDR3 sequence reads: CASSLSGLGGELFF. DNA for the CDR3: TGTGCCAGCAGCCTAAGCGGGCTAGGGGGGGAGCTGTTTTTT.

This chain links TRBV11-1 with TRBJ1-1; no firm D call. The CDR3 loop spans 12 amino acids. The germline V and J ends were trimmed by 2 bases and 6 bases, with 7 bases remaining between them. Germline assignment: CDR1 SGHAT and CDR2 FQDESV (reference sequence). In DNA, the CDR3 is TGTGCCAGCAGCTTAATATCCCCTGAAGCTTTCTTT. Translation gives CASSLISPEAFF.

J is TRBJ2-3 and V is TRBV9; 7 bases are a match to TRBD2. CDR1 SGDLS and CDR2 YYNGEE come from the germline V gene. Trimming cost V 3 bases and J 2 bases; bases outside gene matches: 15. The CDR3 extends over 18 amino acids. As DNA, the CDR3 is TGTGCCAGCAGCGCCTCGACTAGCTCCCCCCGGAACACAGATACGCAGTATTTT. Protein sequence: CASSASTSSPRNTDTQYF.

This clonotype was seen at least ten times. V usage is TRBV12-3 or TRBV12-4 and J usage is TRBJ2-3; D remains unclear. The V end was cut by 5 bases, the J end by 6 bases, with 6 bases between. The CDR3 totals 11 residues. The CDR3 DNA reads TGTGCCAGCAGTGTTGAGGATACGCAGTATTTT. Encoded protein: CASSVEDTQYF.

The rearrangement links TRBV20-1 to TRBJ1-6, with a possible D match to TRBD1 (6 bases). The CDR3 extends over 15 amino acids. From germline, CDR1 is DFQATT and CDR2 SNEGSKA (reference sequence). The V end lost 6 bases, the J end lost 5 bases, and 17 bases lay between the germline ends. The CDR3 is CSAQEDSRDNSPLHF. As DNA, the CDR3 is TGCAGTGCCCAAGAGGACAGCCGTGATAATTCACCCCTCCACTTT.

Only a few counts were recorded for this clonotype. This chain uses TRBV30 with TRBJ1-5; no reliable D call. The CDR3 has 16 residues. Germline values: CDR1 GTSNPN, CDR2 SVGIG (reference sequence). The V gene lost 4 bases and the J gene lost 1 base, with 17 bases spanning the gap. The CDR3 DNA is TGTGCCTGGAACCCCCCCCGGTCCAGCAGCAATCAGCCCCAGCATTTT. It translates to CAWNPPRSSSNQPQHF.

This clonotype was found a few times. The chain links TRBV7-2 to TRBJ2-7; the match to TRBD1 covers 7 bases. This CDR3 has 13 residues. Germline-derived CDR1 and CDR2 are SGHTA and FQGNSA. Trimming cost V 2 bases and J 4 bases; bases outside gene matches: 2. CDR3 DNA: TGTGCCAGCAGCTTAATGACAGGGTACGAGCAGTACTTC. Its translation: CASSLMTGYEQYF.

Of note for this clonotype: A junction boundary mismatches the germline segment, possibly from a read error. This sequence joins TRBV24-1 and TRBJ2-5, with D hard to call. The CDR3 runs to 14 residues. Germline CDR1 and CDR2: KGHDR and SFDVKD. The CDR3 DNA follows: TGTGCCGCCAGTGATCCGACATACCAAGAGACCCAGTACTTC. It specifies CAASDPTYQETQYF.

V usage is TRBV12-3 or TRBV12-4 and J usage is TRBJ2-3, with a tentative D call TRBD1 (6 bases). V dropped 2 bases and J dropped 5 bases, with 11 bases sitting between them. This CDR3 comprises 14 residues. As DNA, the CDR3 is TGTGCCAGCAGTTTAAGGGGGTCAGGAGATACGCAGTATTTT. It translates to CASSLRGSGDTQYF.

The V gene is TRBV20-1, the J gene TRBJ2-5; 9 nucleotides align to TRBD2. There are 15 residues in the CDR3. The germline gives CDR1 DFQATT, CDR2 SNEGSKA (reference sequence). With V trimmed by 5 bases and J by 3 bases, 10 bases remained unmatched. This chain's CDR3 is CSASPIAGVKETQYF. The DNA of the CDR3 is TGCAGTGCTTCCCCCATAGCGGGGGTGAAAGAGACCCAGTACTTC.

This clonotype has more than one count but fewer than ten. The chain employs TRBV7-2 and TRBJ2-7; TRBD1 agrees at 8 bases. Germline CDR1 and CDR2: SGHTA and FQGNSA. The CDR3 has 16 amino acids. V shed 2 bases and J 7 bases; nucleotides not matched to a gene: 13. CDR3 sequence: CASSLTTGAGNNEQYF. CDR3 nucleotides: TGTGCCAGCAGCTTAACGACAGGGGCCGGGAACAATGAGCAGTACTTC.

By share, this clonotype ranks as medium-sized (0.01 to 0.1%). The V gene is TRBV6-4, the J gene TRBJ2-1; TRBD2 matches 9 bases. V trimming: 5 bases; J trimming: 3 bases; junction bases outside the gene matches: 14. There are 18 residues in the CDR3. CDR1 is MRHNA and CDR2 is SNTAGT in the germline V gene. The CDR3 sequence is CASSLRLGASGDYNEQFF. The CDR3 bases are TGTGCCAGCAGTTTACGACTTGGGGCTAGCGGGGACTACAATGAGCAGTTCTTC.

This clonotype was counted a few times. The chain uses TRBV20-1 and TRBJ2-5; the D call may be TRBD1 or TRBD2 (6 bases each). In germline, CDR1 is DFQATT, CDR2 SNEGSKA (reference sequence). This CDR3 has 14 residues. With 1 base removed from V and 2 bases from J, the gap between germline ends came to 11 bases. CDR3 nucleotide sequence: TGCAGTGCTAGAGGGGGGGCTACGCAAGAGACCCAGTACTTC. Amino acid sequence: CSARGGATQETQYF.

In its sample, this clonotype was seen many times. The chain employs TRBV29-1 and TRBJ2-5; D is perhaps TRBD1 or TRBD2 (5 bases each). This CDR3 has 14 amino acids. From germline, CDR1 is SQVTM and CDR2 ANQGSEA. Between the trimmed V and J ends, which lost 6 bases and 13 bases, there was a span of 27 bases. For the CDR3, the DNA is TGCAGCGTGGCGGGCCAGGGCCTTCCCTCCCCTCTGTACTTC. Translated, it gives CSVAGQGLPSPLYF.

V and J are TRBV20-1 and TRBJ2-7, with a weak D call TRBD2 (6 bases). There are 13 residues in the CDR3. The V gene's germline CDR1 is DFQATT and CDR2 SNEGSKA (reference sequence). Trimming stripped 3 bases from V and 5 bases from J, with 14 bases between. CDR3 protein: CSASGGRSNEQYF. The CDR3 DNA sequence: TGCAGTGCTAGCGGTGGGAGGTCCAACGAGCAGTACTTC.

The CDR3 protein is CASNTGTGDGYTF. Here the CDR3 DNA reads TGTGCCAGCAACACCGGGACAGGGGACGGCTACACCTTC. V is TRBV6-5 and J is TRBJ1-2, with 10 nucleotides matching TRBD1. This CDR3 is 13 amino acids long. Germline trimming cut 7 bases from V and 8 bases from J; bases unmatched to any gene: 7. CDR1 MNHEY and CDR2 SVGAGI come from the germline V gene.

The chain couples TRBV12-3 or TRBV12-4 to TRBJ2-5; 7 nucleotides align to TRBD1. The CDR3 totals 14 residues. The trim removed 2 bases at V and 3 bases at J, leaving 3 bases unmatched. The CDR3 protein is CASSLLGQEETQYF. For the CDR3, the DNA is TGTGCCAGCAGTTTACTTGGACAGGAAGAGACCCAGTACTTC.

This chain uses TRBV6-6 with TRBJ2-3; D gene unclear. Deletions cut 2 bases from V and 6 bases from J, with 18 bases between. Germline CDR1 is MNHNY and CDR2 is SVGAGI (reference sequence). The CDR3 consists of 16 residues. CDR3 DNA: TGTGCCAGCAGTTACGGCCCCACCCCGGCAACGGATACGCAGTATTTT. Its protein is CASSYGPTPATDTQYF.

The V gene is TRBV27, the J gene TRBJ2-7; 7 positions match TRBD2. J was trimmed by 3 bases and V by 3 bases; bases with no gene match: 11. The V gene's germline CDR1 is MNHEY and CDR2 SMNVEV (reference sequence). The CDR3 extends over 16 amino acids. CDR3 in DNA: TGTGCCAGCAGTTTCGGTGGCGCCGCGGGGGACTACGAGCAGTACTTC. Protein sequence: CASSFGGAAGDYEQYF.

In this sample, this clonotype turned up a few times. CDR3 sequence: CASSDSWGLPGTRGTDTQYF. For the CDR3, the DNA is TGTGCCAGCAGTGACAGTTGGGGCTTACCCGGGACTCGAGGGACAGATACGCAGTATTTT. The rearrangement joins TRBV6-1 to TRBJ2-3; D perhaps matches TRBD2 (6 bases). The CDR3 consists of 20 residues. Between the trimmed V and J ends, which lost 3 bases and 3 bases, there was a span of 28 bases. Germline V CDR1 and CDR2: MNHNS, SASEGT.